This entry features one T cell receptor (beta chain) sequence. CDR3 length equals 14 residues. Germline CDR1 is SGHTS and CDR2 is YDEGEE. V was cut by 1 base and J by 5 bases, with 9 bases left in between. The data were obtained in a study of blood T cell repertoires in COVID-19. Method: immunoSEQ multiplex PCR; TCRdb's copy keeps in-frame clones and lacks some. Among approximately 230,000 clones listed, 82% were seen once. The chain combines TRBV5-8 with TRBJ1-4; D remains ambiguous. The TCR sequence derives from a woman of 80 years or more with active or convalescent COVID-19. Source material: peripheral blood. In DNA form, the CDR3 reads TGTGCCAGCAGCTTGACAGTGATAAATGAAAAACTGTTTTTT. Translated: CASSLTVINEKLFF.